The entry that follows covers one T cell receptor (beta chain) sequence. Its target is not known. These data originate in a study of shared clonotypes between healthy human individuals. Study as a whole: Aged between 18 and 49, the donors were two women and three men.

The CDR3 is 16 amino acids. Germline-derived CDR1 and CDR2 are SGHRS and YFSETQ. Trimming took 1 base from V and 3 from J; bases not matched to a gene: 9. Naive CD8 cells, CD45RO-negative and positively selected for CCR7, excluded terminally differentiated effector memory CD45RA+ cells. This table comes from immunoSEQ multiplex PCR, and its TCRdb copy is limited to in-frame clones, with some not included. Of about 2.1 million clones in the sample, roughly 93% were seen once. General observations from the study: Investigators expected sequencing depth to affect clonotype sharing among donors.

The chain carries TRBV5-1 and TRBJ1-1; TRBD1 aligns across 7 bases. The source of this sequence is a man between 18 and 29 years old in good health. Some clones in this sample may be carry-over from other donors' samples. Sequencing was carried out using naive CD8+ T cells from PBMCs. Here the CDR3 DNA reads TGCGCCAGCAGCTTGCTGCAGGCCAGGGGGGACACTGAAGCTTTCTTT. It translates to CASSLLQARGDTEAFF.